This T cell receptor beta chain was obtained from a study of blood T cells in healthy people across ages. Whole-study results and caveats: Researchers deemed the diversity estimates from one million T cells underestimates.

A J-beta primer mix and a sample-barcoded 5' primer were used in a second PCR of about 7 to 12 cycles. Every individual sample yielded 2.5 million or more paired-end reads (each containing CDR3). TCRdb itself ran the 5' RACE reads through MiXCR, one entry per CDR3 protein. This sample carries around 870,000 distinct CDR3 sequences, 25% to 30% of them seen once, and the ten largest clones take around 15%. Germline loops: CDR1 SGHTA, CDR2 FQGNSA. V dropped 5 bases and J dropped 0 bases, with 9 bases sitting between them. There are 14 residues in the CDR3. This clonotype was counted at least ten times. Its specificity is unknown.

Sequencing was carried out using blood. The chain uses TRBV7-2 and TRBJ2-3, with D maybe TRBD2 (6 bases). This TCR was sampled from a woman of 80 years or more in good health. The CDR3 nucleotides are TGTGCCAGCAGCCCCCGGGGGAGCACAGATACGCAGTATTTT. Protein sequence: CASSPRGSTDTQYF.